This is a list of T cell receptor beta chains from one sample in a study of monozygotic twins with inflammatory bowel disease. For each CDR3 protein, TCRdb gives one entry from its re-call of the 5' RACE reads, without DNA. The sample table includes over 110,000 distinct CDR3 sequences. Sequencing used blood. These TCRs come from a human donor with ulcerative colitis or Crohn's disease, or a healthy co-twin of an affected twin (not recorded which). Both conserved end residues are part of each CDR3. The order of the fields is J gene, V gene, CDR3 protein.

J gene: TRBJ1-3; V gene: TRBV6-1; CDR3 protein: CATNAGTSGNTIYF
J gene: TRBJ1-5; V gene: TRBV20-1; CDR3 protein: CSASYSDQPQHF
J gene: TRBJ1-6; V gene: TRBV27; CDR3 protein: CASSLTAGRETYSPLHF
J gene: TRBJ2-1; V gene: TRBV7-2; CDR3 protein: CASSLEGTRSYNEQFF
J gene: TRBJ1-4; V gene: TRBV27; CDR3 protein: CASSPTGTAFNEKLFF
J gene: TRBJ2-7; V gene: TRBV30; CDR3 protein: CAWSVNRAYEQYF
J gene: TRBJ2-7; V gene: TRBV21-1; CDR3 protein: CASSKQGSRYSYEQYF
J gene: TRBJ2-1; V gene: TRBV7-3; CDR3 protein: CASSFDRGVYNEQFF
J gene: TRBJ1-1; V gene: TRBV7-2; CDR3 protein: CANSSPWDRGTVAFF
J gene: TRBJ1-5; V gene: TRBV7-9; CDR3 protein: CASSPNRVDQPQHF
J gene: TRBJ1-4; V gene: TRBV20-1; CDR3 protein: CSGVEDTQNEKLFF
J gene: TRBJ2-1; V gene: TRBV12-3/TRBV12-4; CDR3 protein: CASSLRIASYNEQFF
J gene: TRBJ2-2; V gene: TRBV5-4; CDR3 protein: CASSLGLQGISGELFF
J gene: TRBJ2-5; V gene: TRBV12-3/TRBV12-4; CDR3 protein: CASTVGETQYF
J gene: TRBJ2-5; V gene: TRBV12-3/TRBV12-4; CDR3 protein: CASSGGPWGETQYF
J gene: TRBJ2-2; V gene: TRBV7-9; CDR3 protein: CASSLGQSNTGELFF
J gene: TRBJ2-6; V gene: TRBV20-1; CDR3 protein: CSASTSSGANVLTF
J gene: TRBJ1-1; V gene: TRBV7-8; CDR3 protein: CASSSYGGGDTEAFF
J gene: TRBJ2-3; V gene: TRBV15; CDR3 protein: CATSRDQGPDTQYF
J gene: TRBJ2-5; V gene: TRBV29-1; CDR3 protein: CSVEGLRGAEQETQYF
J gene: TRBJ2-2; V gene: TRBV2; CDR3 protein: CASSRQSNTGELFF
J gene: TRBJ2-2; V gene: TRBV11-2; CDR3 protein: CASSPGRTNTGELFF
J gene: TRBJ2-7; V gene: TRBV11-2; CDR3 protein: CASSLGRQVMFYEQYF
J gene: TRBJ2-3; V gene: TRBV5-1; CDR3 protein: CASSLASGASTDTQYF
J gene: TRBJ2-5; V gene: TRBV20-1; CDR3 protein: CSAVGTDQETQYF
J gene: TRBJ2-1; V gene: TRBV5-1; CDR3 protein: CASSLNGGSYNEQFF
J gene: TRBJ2-1; V gene: TRBV20-1; CDR3 protein: CSYIPLGQGSGEQFF
J gene: TRBJ2-2; V gene: TRBV5-1; CDR3 protein: CASSFQGGTGELFF
J gene: TRBJ2-7; V gene: TRBV20-1; CDR3 protein: CSARVYRDSYEQYF
J gene: TRBJ1-1; V gene: TRBV5-1; CDR3 protein: CASSPEGDRDTEAFF
J gene: TRBJ2-5; V gene: TRBV5-1; CDR3 protein: CASRRAGQETQYF
J gene: TRBJ2-5; V gene: TRBV3-1; CDR3 protein: CASRLSQTGTYQETQYF
J gene: TRBJ2-7; V gene: TRBV20-1; CDR3 protein: CSAPGQGAVEQYF
J gene: TRBJ1-3; V gene: TRBV4-3; CDR3 protein: CASSQDGRSGNTIYF
J gene: TRBJ2-5; V gene: TRBV28; CDR3 protein: CASSSPGTGQETQYF
J gene: TRBJ1-5; V gene: TRBV6-2/TRBV6-3; CDR3 protein: CASSYSFQPQHF
J gene: TRBJ1-1; V gene: TRBV7-2; CDR3 protein: CASSLGAGLYTEAFF
J gene: TRBJ1-4; V gene: TRBV12-3/TRBV12-4; CDR3 protein: CASSSHNEKLFF
J gene: TRBJ2-5; V gene: TRBV7-2; CDR3 protein: CASSEDRYQETQYF
J gene: TRBJ2-1; V gene: TRBV20-1; CDR3 protein: CSARVPGTSGGSSYNEQFF
J gene: TRBJ2-7; V gene: TRBV7-3; CDR3 protein: CASSLLGAGDHEQYF
J gene: TRBJ2-7; V gene: TRBV6-5; CDR3 protein: CASSREAPYEQYF
J gene: TRBJ2-3; V gene: TRBV7-2; CDR3 protein: CASSRTYTDTQYF
J gene: TRBJ2-7; V gene: TRBV5-1; CDR3 protein: CASSKTGGGYEQYF
J gene: TRBJ1-1; V gene: TRBV7-2; CDR3 protein: CASSVRLGDTEAFF
J gene: TRBJ1-2; V gene: TRBV10-3; CDR3 protein: CAISATGFSGYTF
J gene: TRBJ2-7; V gene: TRBV5-1; CDR3 protein: CASSSSHTWSYEQYF
J gene: TRBJ1-3; V gene: TRBV6-5; CDR3 protein: CASSYWAMSSGNTIYF
J gene: TRBJ2-7; V gene: TRBV5-1; CDR3 protein: CASSWGTGGYEQYF
J gene: TRBJ2-4; V gene: TRBV7-9; CDR3 protein: CASRPRGKNMQYF
J gene: TRBJ1-2; V gene: TRBV19; CDR3 protein: CASSPGTGRNYGYTF
J gene: TRBJ1-1; V gene: TRBV11-2; CDR3 protein: CASSLGGQSNTEAFF